The rows below give T cell receptor beta chains drawn from one sample of a study of T cell changes during pregnancy in multiple sclerosis. Libraries were prepared by immunoSEQ multiplex PCR; TCRdb keeps only in-frame clonotypes and omits some of them. This table has around 62,000 clones, 90% appearing once. The sequenced sample was peripheral blood, obtained in the second trimester of pregnancy. All receptors derive from a female donor in good health, enrolled as a control in a pregnancy study. The CDR3 runs from the conserved cysteine through the conserved F or W. Fields, in order: clone size, J gene, D gene, V gene, CDR3 length, CDR3 DNA, CDR3 protein. D genes are given only for firm matches. Clone size is not always given. Where it is, it says once, few, many or a class for expanded clones.

clone size: -; J gene: TRBJ2-1; D gene: -; V gene: TRBV27; CDR3 length: 12; CDR3 DNA: TGTGCCAGCAGTTTTTCTTCGGGTGAGCAGTTCTTC; CDR3 protein: CASSFSSGEQFF
clone size: -; J gene: TRBJ1-2; D gene: -; V gene: TRBV9; CDR3 length: 14; CDR3 DNA: TGTGCCAGCACCCCGACAGGTCTCGACTATGGCTACACCTTC; CDR3 protein: CASTPTGLDYGYTF
clone size: -; J gene: TRBJ2-7; D gene: -; V gene: TRBV11-1; CDR3 length: 14; CDR3 DNA: TGTGCCAGCAGCTTATTGGAGGGCCTCTACGAGCAGTACTTC; CDR3 protein: CASSLLEGLYEQYF
clone size: -; J gene: TRBJ2-5; D gene: -; V gene: TRBV28; CDR3 length: 11; CDR3 DNA: TGTGCCAGCAGTTCCTCAGGGACCCAGTACTTC; CDR3 protein: CASSSSGTQYF
clone size: -; J gene: TRBJ2-7; D gene: -; V gene: TRBV5-4; CDR3 length: 15; CDR3 DNA: TGTGCCAGCAGCCATGAGGAGGCTGGGCTCTACGAGCAGTACTTC; CDR3 protein: CASSHEEAGLYEQYF
clone size: -; J gene: TRBJ2-3; D gene: TRBD2; V gene: TRBV7-6; CDR3 length: 17; CDR3 DNA: TGTGCCAGCAGCTTAGAAGTTGCTAGCGGCGGCTCCAATACGCAGTATTTT; CDR3 protein: CASSLEVASGGSNTQYF
clone size: -; J gene: TRBJ2-7; D gene: -; V gene: TRBV7-2; CDR3 length: 14; CDR3 DNA: TGTGCCAGCAGCTTTGGTTGGGGCGCCTACGAGCAGTACTTC; CDR3 protein: CASSFGWGAYEQYF
clone size: -; J gene: TRBJ1-1; D gene: TRBD1; V gene: TRBV5-1; CDR3 length: 15; CDR3 DNA: TGCGCCAGCAGCTTGGCCGGGGACAGGGCGAGTGAAGCTTTCTTT; CDR3 protein: CASSLAGDRASEAFF
clone size: -; J gene: TRBJ1-2; D gene: TRBD1; V gene: TRBV6-5; CDR3 length: 14; CDR3 DNA: TGTGCCAGCAGTTACCGGACAGGGGGTTATGGCTACACCTTC; CDR3 protein: CASSYRTGGYGYTF
clone size: -; J gene: TRBJ2-7; D gene: -; V gene: TRBV6-1; CDR3 length: 13; CDR3 DNA: TGTGCCAGCAGATCCGACGGAGACTACGAGCAGTACTTC; CDR3 protein: CASRSDGDYEQYF
clone size: few; J gene: TRBJ2-2; D gene: -; V gene: TRBV2; CDR3 length: 12; CDR3 DNA: TGTGCCAACGGACAGAACACCGGGGAGCTGTTTTTT; CDR3 protein: CANGQNTGELFF
clone size: -; J gene: TRBJ1-4; D gene: -; V gene: TRBV7-8; CDR3 length: 20; CDR3 DNA: TGTGCCAGCAGCTTAGGTGTCGGGGAGGAGCGGGGACGGCCTAATGAAAAACTGTTTTTT; CDR3 protein: CASSLGVGEERGRPNEKLFF
clone size: -; J gene: TRBJ2-7; D gene: -; V gene: TRBV27; CDR3 length: 13; CDR3 DNA: TGTGCCAGCAGCTTTCAAGACAGGACCTACGTTGCCTTC; CDR3 protein: CASSFQDRTYVAF
clone size: -; J gene: TRBJ2-1; D gene: -; V gene: TRBV20-1; CDR3 length: 11; CDR3 DNA: TGCAGTGCTAGAATCCAGTTGGAGCAGTTCTTC; CDR3 protein: CSARIQLEQFF
clone size: -; J gene: TRBJ1-2; D gene: TRBD1; V gene: TRBV9; CDR3 length: 19; CDR3 DNA: TGTGCCAGCAGCCAATCCACGGACAGGGCAGCAATAGGGGGCTATGGCTACACCTTC; CDR3 protein: CASSQSTDRAAIGGYGYTF
clone size: -; J gene: TRBJ2-1; D gene: -; V gene: TRBV15; CDR3 length: 15; CDR3 DNA: TGTGCCACCAGCAGAGCCGGGACATCACGTCATGAGCAGTTCTTC; CDR3 protein: CATSRAGTSRHEQFF
clone size: -; J gene: TRBJ1-2; D gene: -; V gene: TRBV28; CDR3 length: 15; CDR3 DNA: TGTGCCAGCAGTTATCGGGGTCGCGTCCCCTATGGCTACACCTTC; CDR3 protein: CASSYRGRVPYGYTF
clone size: -; J gene: TRBJ2-3; D gene: -; V gene: TRBV18; CDR3 length: 17; CDR3 DNA: TGTGCCAGCTCACCCTATATAGTGGGGGGAGACACAGATACGCAGTATTTT; CDR3 protein: CASSPYIVGGDTDTQYF
clone size: -; J gene: TRBJ2-7; D gene: -; V gene: TRBV6-5; CDR3 length: 11; CDR3 DNA: TGTGCCAGCAGTTACGGGGGACTGGATGTGTTC; CDR3 protein: CASSYGGLDVF
clone size: -; J gene: TRBJ2-1; D gene: TRBD1; V gene: TRBV29-1; CDR3 length: 16; CDR3 DNA: TGCAGCGTTGGAGGATTCGGACAGGGAACCTACAATGAGCAGTTCTTC; CDR3 protein: CSVGGFGQGTYNEQFF
clone size: -; J gene: TRBJ2-2; D gene: -; V gene: TRBV19; CDR3 length: 15; CDR3 DNA: TGTGCCAGTAGTATAGTAGGGGGAAACACCGGGGAGCTGTTTTTT; CDR3 protein: CASSIVGGNTGELFF
clone size: -; J gene: TRBJ1-1; D gene: -; V gene: TRBV28; CDR3 length: 12; CDR3 DNA: TGTGCCAGCAGTTTTTTGTCACAGGAAGCTTTCTTT; CDR3 protein: CASSFLSQEAFF
clone size: -; J gene: TRBJ2-7; D gene: -; V gene: TRBV7-2; CDR3 length: 12; CDR3 DNA: TGTGCCAGCGCGGGCCTGGTCGGGGAGCAGTACTTC; CDR3 protein: CASAGLVGEQYF